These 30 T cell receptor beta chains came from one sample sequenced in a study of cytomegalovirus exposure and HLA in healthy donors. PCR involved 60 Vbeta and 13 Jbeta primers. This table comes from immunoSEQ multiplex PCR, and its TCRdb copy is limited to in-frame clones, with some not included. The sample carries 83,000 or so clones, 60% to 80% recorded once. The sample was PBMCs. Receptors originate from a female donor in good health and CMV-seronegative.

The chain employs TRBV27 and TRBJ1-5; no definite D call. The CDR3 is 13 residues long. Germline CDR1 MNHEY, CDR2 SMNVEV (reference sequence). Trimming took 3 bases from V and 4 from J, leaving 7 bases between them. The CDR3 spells CASSFGGNQPQHF. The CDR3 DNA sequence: TGTGCCAGCAGTTTCGGAGGGAATCAGCCCCAGCATTTT.

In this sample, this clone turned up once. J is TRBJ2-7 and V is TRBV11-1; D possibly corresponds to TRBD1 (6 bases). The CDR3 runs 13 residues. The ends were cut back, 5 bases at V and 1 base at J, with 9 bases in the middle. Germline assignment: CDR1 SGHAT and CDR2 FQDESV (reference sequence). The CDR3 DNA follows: TGTGCCAGCAGCCGAGGACAGTCCTACGAGCAGTACTTC. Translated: CASSRGQSYEQYF.

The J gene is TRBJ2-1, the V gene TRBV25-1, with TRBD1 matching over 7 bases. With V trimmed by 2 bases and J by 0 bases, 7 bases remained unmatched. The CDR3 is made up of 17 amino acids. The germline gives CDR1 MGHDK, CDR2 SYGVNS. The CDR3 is CASSEPGAGGSYNEQFF. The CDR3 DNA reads TGTGCCAGCAGTGAACCTGGAGCAGGGGGCTCCTACAATGAGCAGTTCTTC. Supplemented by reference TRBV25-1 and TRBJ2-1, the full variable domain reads EADIYQTPRYLVIGTGKKITLECSQTMGHDKMYWYQQDPGMELHLIHYSYGVNSTEKGDLSSESTVSRIRTEHFPLTLESARPSHTSQYLCASSEPGAGGSYNEQFFGPGTRLTVL.

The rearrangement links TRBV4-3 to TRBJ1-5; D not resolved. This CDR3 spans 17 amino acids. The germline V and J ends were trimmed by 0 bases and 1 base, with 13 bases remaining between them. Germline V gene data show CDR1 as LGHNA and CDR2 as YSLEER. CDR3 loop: CASSQDPVSVSNQPQHF. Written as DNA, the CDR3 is TGCGCCAGCAGCCAAGACCCGGTTTCGGTGAGCAATCAGCCCCAGCATTTT.

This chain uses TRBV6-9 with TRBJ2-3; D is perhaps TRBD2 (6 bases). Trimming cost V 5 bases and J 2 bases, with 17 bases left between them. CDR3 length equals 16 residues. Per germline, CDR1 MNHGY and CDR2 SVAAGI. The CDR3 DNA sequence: TGTGCCAGCAGTATAAGGGACTGGCCCTTCACAGATACGCAGTATTTT. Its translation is CASSIRDWPFTDTQYF.

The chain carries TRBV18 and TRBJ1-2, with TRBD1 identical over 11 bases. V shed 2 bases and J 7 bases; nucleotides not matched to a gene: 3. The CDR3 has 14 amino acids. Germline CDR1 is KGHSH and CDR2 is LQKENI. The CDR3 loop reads CASSPTGTGGGYTF. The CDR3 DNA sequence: TGTGCCAGCTCACCAACCGGGACAGGGGGTGGCTACACCTTC.

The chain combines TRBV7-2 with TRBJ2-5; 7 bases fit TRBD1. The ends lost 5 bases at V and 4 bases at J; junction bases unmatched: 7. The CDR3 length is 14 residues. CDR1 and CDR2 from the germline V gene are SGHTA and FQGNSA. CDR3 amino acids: CASSKRSGGETQYF. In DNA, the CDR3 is TGTGCCAGCAGCAAACGGTCAGGGGGAGAGACCCAGTACTTC.

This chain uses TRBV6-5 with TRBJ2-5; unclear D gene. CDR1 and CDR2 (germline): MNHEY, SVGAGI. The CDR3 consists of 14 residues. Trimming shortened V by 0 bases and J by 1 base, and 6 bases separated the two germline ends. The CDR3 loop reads CASSYSTFQETQYF. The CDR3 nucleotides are TGTGCCAGCAGTTACTCGACATTCCAAGAGACCCAGTACTTC.

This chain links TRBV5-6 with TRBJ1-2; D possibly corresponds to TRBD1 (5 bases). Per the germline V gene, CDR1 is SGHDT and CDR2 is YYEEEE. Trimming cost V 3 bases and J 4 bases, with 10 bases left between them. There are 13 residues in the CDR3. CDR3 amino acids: CASSSGQGYGYTF. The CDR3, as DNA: TGTGCCAGCAGCTCAGGACAAGGCTATGGCTACACCTTC.

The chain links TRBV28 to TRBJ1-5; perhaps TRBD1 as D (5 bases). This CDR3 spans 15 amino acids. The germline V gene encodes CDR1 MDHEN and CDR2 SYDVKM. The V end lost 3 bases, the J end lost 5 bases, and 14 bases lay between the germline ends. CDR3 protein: CASSFPPGWDQPQHF. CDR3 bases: TGTGCCAGCAGTTTTCCCCCAGGGTGGGATCAGCCCCAGCATTTT. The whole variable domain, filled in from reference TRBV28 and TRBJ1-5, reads DVKVTQSSRYLVKRTGEKVFLECVQDMDHENMFWYRQDPGLGLRLIYFSYDVKMKEKGDIPEGYSVSREKKERFSLILESASTNQTSMYLCASSFPPGWDQPQHFGDGTRLSIL.

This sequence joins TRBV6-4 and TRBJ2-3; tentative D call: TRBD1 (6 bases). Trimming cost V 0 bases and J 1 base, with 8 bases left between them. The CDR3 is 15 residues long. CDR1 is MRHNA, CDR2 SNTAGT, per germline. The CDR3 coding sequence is TGTGCCAGCAGTGACTCAGGGGGTGGCACAGATACGCAGTATTTT. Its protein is CASSDSGGGTDTQYF.

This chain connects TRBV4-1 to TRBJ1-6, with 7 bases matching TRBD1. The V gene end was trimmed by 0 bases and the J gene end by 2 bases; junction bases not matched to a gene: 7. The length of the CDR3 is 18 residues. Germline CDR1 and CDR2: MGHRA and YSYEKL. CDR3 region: CASSQEEGRGAYNSPLHF. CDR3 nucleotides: TGCGCCAGCAGCCAAGAGGAGGGCAGGGGGGCCTATAATTCACCCCTCCACTTT.

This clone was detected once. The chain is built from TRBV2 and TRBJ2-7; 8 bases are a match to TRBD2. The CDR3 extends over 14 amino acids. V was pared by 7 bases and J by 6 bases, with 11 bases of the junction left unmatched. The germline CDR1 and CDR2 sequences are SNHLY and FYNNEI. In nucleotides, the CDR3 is TGTGCCAGCAAAATTTCCAGCGGGGGTGGCGAGCAGTACTTC. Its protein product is CASKISSGGGEQYF. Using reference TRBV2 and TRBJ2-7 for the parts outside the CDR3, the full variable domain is EPEVTQTPSHQVTQMGQEVILRCVPISNHLYFYWYRQILGQKVEFLVSFYNNEISEKSEIFDDQFSVERPDGSNFTLKIRSTKLEDSAMYFCASKISSGGGEQYFGPGTRLTVT.

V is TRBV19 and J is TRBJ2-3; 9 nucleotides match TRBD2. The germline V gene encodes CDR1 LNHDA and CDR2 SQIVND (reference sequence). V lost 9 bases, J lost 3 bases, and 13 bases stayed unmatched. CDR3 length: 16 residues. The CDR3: CASRTYSSGSTDTQYF. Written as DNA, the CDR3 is TGTGCCAGCAGGACGTACAGTAGCGGGAGTACAGATACGCAGTATTTT.

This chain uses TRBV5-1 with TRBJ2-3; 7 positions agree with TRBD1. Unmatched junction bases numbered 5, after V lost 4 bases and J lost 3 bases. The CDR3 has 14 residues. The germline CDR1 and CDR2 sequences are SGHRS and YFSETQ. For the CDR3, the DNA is TGCGCCAGCAGCCTTGGACAGGCTACAGATACGCAGTATTTT. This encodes CASSLGQATDTQYF. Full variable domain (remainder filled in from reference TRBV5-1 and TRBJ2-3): KAGVTQTPRYLIKTRGQQVTLSCSPISGHRSVSWYQQTPGQGLQFLFEYFSETQRNKGNFPGRFSGRQFSNSRSEMNVSTLELGDSALYLCASSLGQATDTQYFGPGTRLTVL.

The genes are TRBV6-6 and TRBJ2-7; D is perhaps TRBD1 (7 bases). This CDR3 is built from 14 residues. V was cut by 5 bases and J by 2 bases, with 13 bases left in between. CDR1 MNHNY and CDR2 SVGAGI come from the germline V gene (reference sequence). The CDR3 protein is CASSPPGGTYEQYF. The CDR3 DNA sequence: TGTGCCAGCAGTCCACCAGGGGGGACCTACGAGCAGTACTTC.

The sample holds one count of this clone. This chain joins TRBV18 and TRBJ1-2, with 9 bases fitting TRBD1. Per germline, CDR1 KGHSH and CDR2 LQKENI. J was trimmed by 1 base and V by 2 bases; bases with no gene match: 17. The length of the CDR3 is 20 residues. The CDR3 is CASSPIPPGQGMVNNYGYTF. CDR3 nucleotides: TGTGCCAGCTCACCAATCCCCCCGGGACAGGGAATGGTGAATAACTATGGCTACACCTTC.

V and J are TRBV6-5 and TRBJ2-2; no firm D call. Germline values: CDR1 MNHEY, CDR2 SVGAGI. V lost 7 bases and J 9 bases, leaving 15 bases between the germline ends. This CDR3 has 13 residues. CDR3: CASTQGVSRELFF. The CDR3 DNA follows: TGTGCCAGCACCCAAGGAGTGTCCCGGGAGCTGTTTTTT.

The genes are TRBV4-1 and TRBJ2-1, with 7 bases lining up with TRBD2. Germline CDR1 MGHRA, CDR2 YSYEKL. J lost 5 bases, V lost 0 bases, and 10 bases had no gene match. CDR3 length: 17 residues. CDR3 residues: CASSQDWASGGNNEQFF. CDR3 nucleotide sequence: TGCGCCAGCAGCCAAGATTGGGCTAGCGGAGGCAACAATGAGCAGTTCTTC.

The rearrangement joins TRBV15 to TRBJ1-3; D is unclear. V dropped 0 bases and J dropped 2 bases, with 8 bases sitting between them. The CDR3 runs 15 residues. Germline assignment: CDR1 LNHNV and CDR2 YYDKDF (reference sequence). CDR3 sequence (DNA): TGTGCCACCAGCAGAGACCCAAGAGCTGGAAACACCATATATTTT. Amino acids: CATSRDPRAGNTIYF.

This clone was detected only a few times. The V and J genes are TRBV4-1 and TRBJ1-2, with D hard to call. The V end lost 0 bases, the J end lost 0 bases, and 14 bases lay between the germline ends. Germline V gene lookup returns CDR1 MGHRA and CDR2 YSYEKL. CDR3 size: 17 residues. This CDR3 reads CASSQDQEVTANYGYTF. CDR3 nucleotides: TGCGCCAGCAGCCAAGATCAGGAGGTTACAGCTAACTATGGCTACACCTTC.

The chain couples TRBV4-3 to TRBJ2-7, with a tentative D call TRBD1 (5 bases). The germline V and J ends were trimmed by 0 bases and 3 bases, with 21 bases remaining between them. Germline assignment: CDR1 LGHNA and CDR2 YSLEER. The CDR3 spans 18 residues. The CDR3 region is CASSQEGPEAGWRYEQYF. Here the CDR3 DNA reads TGCGCCAGCAGCCAAGAAGGGCCCGAGGCAGGGTGGCGCTACGAGCAGTACTTC.

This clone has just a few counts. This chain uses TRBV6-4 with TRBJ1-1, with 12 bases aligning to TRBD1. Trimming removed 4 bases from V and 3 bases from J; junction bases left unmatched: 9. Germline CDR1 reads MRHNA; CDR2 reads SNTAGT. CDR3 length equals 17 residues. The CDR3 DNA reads TGTGCCAGCAGTGGGACCGGGACAGGGGGCGCCTACACTGAAGCTTTCTTT. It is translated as CASSGTGTGGAYTEAFF.

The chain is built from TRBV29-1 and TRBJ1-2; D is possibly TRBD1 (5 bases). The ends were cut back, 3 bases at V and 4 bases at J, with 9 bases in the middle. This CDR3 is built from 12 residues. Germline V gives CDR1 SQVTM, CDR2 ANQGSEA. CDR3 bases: TGCAGCGTTGAGGGGGGATCCTATGGCTACACCTTC. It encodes CSVEGGSYGYTF.

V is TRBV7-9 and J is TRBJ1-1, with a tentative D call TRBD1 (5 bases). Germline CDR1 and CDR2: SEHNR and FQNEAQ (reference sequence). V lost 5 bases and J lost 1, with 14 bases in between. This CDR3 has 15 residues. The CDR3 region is CASSHHRTTNTEAFF. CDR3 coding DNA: TGTGCCAGCAGCCACCACAGGACCACGAACACTGAAGCTTTCTTT.

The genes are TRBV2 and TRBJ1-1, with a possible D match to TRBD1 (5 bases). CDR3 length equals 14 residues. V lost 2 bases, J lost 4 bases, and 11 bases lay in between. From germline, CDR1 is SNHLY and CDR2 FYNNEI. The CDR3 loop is CASSEIMGGTEAFF. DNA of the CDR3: TGTGCCAGCAGTGAAATCATGGGGGGCACTGAAGCTTTCTTT. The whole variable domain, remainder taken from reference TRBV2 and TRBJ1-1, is EPEVTQTPSHQVTQMGQEVILRCVPISNHLYFYWYRQILGQKVEFLVSFYNNEISEKSEIFDDQFSVERPDGSNFTLKIRSTKLEDSAMYFCASSEIMGGTEAFFGQGTRLTVV.

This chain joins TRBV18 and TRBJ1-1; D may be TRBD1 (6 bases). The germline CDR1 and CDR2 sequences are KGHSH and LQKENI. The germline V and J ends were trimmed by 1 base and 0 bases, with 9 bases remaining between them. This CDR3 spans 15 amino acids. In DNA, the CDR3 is TGTGCCAGCTCACCACTTTGGGGGCTGAACACTGAAGCTTTCTTT. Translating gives CASSPLWGLNTEAFF. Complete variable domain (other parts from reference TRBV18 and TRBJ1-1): NAGVMQNPRHLVRRRGQEARLRCSPMKGHSHVYWYRQLPEEGLKFMVYLQKENIIDESGMPKERFSAEFPKEGPSILRIQQVVRGDSAAYFCASSPLWGLNTEAFFGQGTRLTVV.

This CDR3 is CASSLVPGEVGELFF. The CDR3 coding sequence is TGTGCCAGCAGCTTGGTCCCCGGGGAGGTCGGGGAGCTGTTTTTT. The V gene is TRBV5-5, the J gene TRBJ2-2; tentative D call: TRBD2 (6 bases). Per the germline V gene, CDR1 is SGHKS and CDR2 is YYEKEE (reference sequence). There are 15 residues in the CDR3. V gave up 0 bases and J gave up 7 bases, with 13 bases separating them.

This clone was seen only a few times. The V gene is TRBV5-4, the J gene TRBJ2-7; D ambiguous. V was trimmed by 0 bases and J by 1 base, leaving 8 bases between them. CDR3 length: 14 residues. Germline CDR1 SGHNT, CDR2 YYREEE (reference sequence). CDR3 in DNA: TGTGCCAGCAGCTTGGCCATCAGTTCCTACGAGCAGTACTTC. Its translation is CASSLAISSYEQYF.

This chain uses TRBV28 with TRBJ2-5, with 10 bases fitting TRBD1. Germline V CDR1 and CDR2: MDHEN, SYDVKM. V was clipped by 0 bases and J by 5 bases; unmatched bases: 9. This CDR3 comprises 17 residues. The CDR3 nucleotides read TGTGCCAGCAGTTTATGGGAGACAGGGGGCGAGGGGGAGACCCAGTACTTC. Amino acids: CASSLWETGGEGETQYF.